This TCR beta chain was sequenced for a study of CD8 T cells in ankylosing spondylitis. TCRdb recomputed calls from the 5' RACE reads with MiXCR, one row per CDR3 protein. The sample has approximately 110,000 distinct CDR3 sequences, around 24% seen once. CDR1 and CDR2 from the germline V gene are ENHRY and SYGVKD. V shed 2 bases, J shed 7 bases, and the junction held 5 bases outside the gene matches. The length of the CDR3 is 15 residues. Sequencing input: synovial fluid, either unsorted or a sorted T cell fraction (not recorded which). The gene calls are TRBV10-3 and TRBJ2-1, with 10 positions matching TRBD2. This TCR derives from a male donor with ankylosing spondylitis. Here the CDR3 reads CAISEAAGGENEQFF. CDR3 bases: TGTGCCATCAGTGAGGCAGCGGGAGGGGAAAATGAGCAGTTCTTC.